Each of the 17 T cell receptor beta chains below was sequenced from the same sample in a study of spatial heterogeneity in lung cancer. Documented time point: blood at routine non-recurrence follow-up after resection. The study sequenced unsorted whole RNA from tumor, nontumor lung or frozen PBMC. TCRdb fed the 5' RACE reads into MiXCR, producing one record per CDR3 protein. Of tens of thousands of distinct CDR3 sequences in the sample, roughly 8.1% were seen once. The specimen was PBMCs, collected at follow-up. The receptor source for this set is a female donor with early-stage non-small cell lung cancer.

This clonotype was counted many times. V gene TRBV11-2 combines with J gene TRBJ2-7; possibly TRBD1 for D (7 bases). CDR3 length: 17 amino acids. Per germline, CDR1 SGHAT and CDR2 FQNNGV. Trimming pared 1 base from V and 0 bases from J, leaving 16 bases between. The CDR3 loop is CASSLGVGGTASYEQYF. CDR3 sequence (DNA): TGTGCCAGCAGCTTAGGGGTTGGCGGGACAGCCTCCTACGAGCAGTACTTC.

The CDR3 sequence is CATSRDLSGNQPQHF. CDR3 DNA sequence: TGTGCCACCAGCAGAGATTTGAGCGGAAATCAGCCCCAGCATTTT. The chain couples TRBV15 to TRBJ1-5, with D hard to call. Deletions cut 0 bases from V and 4 bases from J, with 10 bases between. The germline gives CDR1 LNHNV, CDR2 YYDKDF (reference sequence). CDR3 size: 15 residues.

This clonotype has a count of ten or more. This chain links TRBV5-5 with TRBJ2-3, with 8 bases matching TRBD2. With V trimmed by 4 bases and J by 3 bases, 7 bases remained unmatched. CDR1 SGHKS and CDR2 YYEKEE come from the germline V gene (reference sequence). The CDR3 covers 15 residues. In nucleotides, the CDR3 is TGTGCCAGCAGCCACCTAGTAGCGGGGACAGATACGCAGTATTTT. This translates into CASSHLVAGTDTQYF. Variable domain in full (rest from reference TRBV5-5 and TRBJ2-3): DAGVTQSPTHLIKTRGQQVTLRCSPISGHKSVSWYQQVLGQGPQFIFQYYEKEERGRGNFPDRFSARQFPNYSSELNVNALLLGDSALYLCASSHLVAGTDTQYFGPGTRLTVL.

This clonotype was recorded at least ten times. V is TRBV6-4 and J is TRBJ2-2; maybe TRBD1 (5 bases). Trimming took 5 bases from V and 6 from J, leaving 13 bases between them. Germline CDR1 is MRHNA and CDR2 is SNTAGT. The CDR3 is made up of 14 amino acids. CDR3 DNA: TGTGCCAGCAGTCTACAGCTAGGGGCCGGGGAGCTGTTTTTT. Translated, it gives CASSLQLGAGELFF.

This clonotype came up many times. The rearrangement joins TRBV7-9 to TRBJ1-1; 8 bases align to TRBD1. Germline values: CDR1 SEHNR, CDR2 FQNEAQ (reference sequence). With V trimmed by 3 bases and J by 4 bases, 1 base remained unmatched. This CDR3 is built from 13 residues. CDR3 nucleotide sequence: TGTGCCAGCAGCTTTACAGGGGGCACTGAAGCTTTCTTT. Protein sequence: CASSFTGGTEAFF.

This clonotype was recorded at least ten times. CDR3 loop: CASSPTDRGLSNQPQHF. The CDR3 DNA follows: TGTGCCAGCAGTCCAACGGACAGGGGGCTTAGCAATCAGCCCCAGCATTTT. J is TRBJ1-5 and V is TRBV27, with TRBD1 matching 11 bases. This CDR3 has 17 amino acids. Per the germline V gene, CDR1 is MNHEY and CDR2 is SMNVEV (reference sequence). V was clipped by 5 bases and J by 0 bases; unmatched bases: 6.

The sample holds many counts of this clonotype. The J gene is TRBJ1-1, the V gene TRBV7-9, with D perhaps TRBD1 (5 bases). The CDR3 covers 12 residues. Trimming took off 3 bases at V and 10 bases at J, with 12 bases between the two ends. Germline V gene sequence: CDR1 SEHNR, CDR2 FQNEAQ (reference sequence). CDR3 residues: CASSLGLSGAFF. The CDR3 DNA is TGTGCCAGCAGCTTGGGACTCTCCGGAGCTTTCTTT.

This clonotype was observed a few times. For the CDR3, the DNA is TGCAGTGCTAGAATCAGGGGCGAAATGACTGAAGCTTTCTTT. Encoded protein: CSARIRGEMTEAFF. This chain uses TRBV20-1 with TRBJ1-1, with D perhaps TRBD1 (6 bases). V lost 2 bases and J 5 bases, leaving 15 bases between the germline ends. CDR1 is DFQATT and CDR2 is SNEGSKA in the germline V gene (reference sequence). The CDR3 is 14 amino acids.

This clonotype was found many times. The V gene is TRBV7-2, the J gene TRBJ2-3, with a possible D match to TRBD2 (5 bases). Trimming removed 1 base at V and 9 bases at J, with 14 bases between. This CDR3 has 14 amino acids. Germline V CDR1 and CDR2: SGHTA, FQGNSA. CDR3 loop: CASSLGRAGGTQYF. Here the CDR3 DNA reads TGTGCCAGCAGCTTAGGCCGGGCGGGCGGAACGCAGTATTTT. The complete variable domain, with remaining parts taken from reference TRBV7-2 and TRBJ2-3, reads GAGVSQSPSNKVTEKGKDVELRCDPISGHTALYWYRQSLGQGLEFLIYFQGNSAPDKSGLPSDRFSAERTGGSVSTLTIQRTQQEDSAVYLCASSLGRAGGTQYFGPGTRLTVL.

This clonotype was seen repeatedly, ten times or more. The chain employs TRBV28 and TRBJ2-7; TRBD1 matches at 8 bases. CDR1 and CDR2 from the germline V gene are MDHEN and SYDVKM. Germline trimming cut 10 bases from V and 4 bases from J; bases unmatched to any gene: 12. The CDR3 is 14 amino acids. The CDR3 DNA reads TGTGCCACGAGTCGGACAGGGCCGGTTTACGAGCAGTACTTC. Translated: CATSRTGPVYEQYF.

This clonotype was seen at least ten times. The CDR3 DNA reads TGTGCCACCCTGGAGGACACTGAAGCTTTCTTT. Its translation: CATLEDTEAFF. The chain employs TRBV7-2 and TRBJ1-1; no reliable D call. CDR1 and CDR2 (germline): SGHTA, FQGNSA. Between the trimmed V and J ends, which lost 10 bases and 3 bases, there was a span of 9 bases. The length of the CDR3 is 11 residues.

This clonotype was observed many times. V usage is TRBV6-5 and J usage is TRBJ2-7, with D perhaps TRBD2 (5 bases). V was cut by 2 bases and J by 1 base, with 9 bases left in between. This CDR3 contains 14 residues. From germline, CDR1 is MNHEY and CDR2 SVGAGI. The CDR3, as DNA: TGTGCCAGCAGTTACGACGGGGAATCCTACGAGCAGTACTTC. Its protein is CASSYDGESYEQYF.

This clonotype has just a few counts. The rearrangement uses TRBV28 and TRBJ2-3, with D perhaps TRBD2 (6 bases). With 3 bases removed from V and 0 bases from J, the gap between germline ends came to 10 bases. The CDR3 sequence is 15 residues long. Germline V lookup: CDR1 MDHEN, CDR2 SYDVKM. The CDR3 region is CASSFVGTSTDTQYF. The CDR3 bases are TGTGCCAGCAGTTTTGTCGGGACTAGCACAGATACGCAGTATTTT.

This clonotype was seen a handful of times. CDR3 sequence (DNA): TGTGCCAGCAGTCTCGGCATGGTCACCTACGAGCAGTACTTC. Translated, it gives CASSLGMVTYEQYF. The chain is built from TRBV12-3 or TRBV12-4 and TRBJ2-7, with unresolved D. This CDR3 is built from 14 residues. V was pared by 5 bases and J by 2 bases, with 13 bases between.

On this clonotype itself: A much larger clone lies one base from this, so it may be a read error. This chain joins TRBV6-2 or TRBV6-3 and TRBJ2-3; TRBD1 might be the D (5 bases). The J call may not be correct, given that the DNA end is closer to TRBJ1-5. The CDR3 covers 14 residues. Germline CDR1 and CDR2: MNHEY and SVGEGT. CDR3: CASSLRRGTDTQHF. The CDR3 bases are TGTGCCAGCAGTTTGAGGCGGGGCACAGATACGCAGCATTTT.

At least ten counts were recorded for this clonotype. The chain employs TRBV7-9 and TRBJ2-7; D gene uncertain. Trimming pared 4 bases from V and 6 bases from J, leaving 16 bases between. Germline V lookup: CDR1 SEHNR, CDR2 FQNEAQ (reference sequence). This CDR3 has 14 residues. The CDR3 DNA is TGTGCCAGCAGCTCGACCGGCACCCTTCTCGAGCAGTACTTC. Translating it yields CASSSTGTLLEQYF.

This clonotype was recorded many times. J is TRBJ2-5 and V is TRBV28; no firm D call. This CDR3 has 13 amino acids. Germline lookup yields CDR1 MDHEN and CDR2 SYDVKM. Deletions cut 5 bases from V and 5 bases from J, with 12 bases between. The CDR3 DNA reads TGTGCCAGCAGTATCGGTTCGGCGGAGACCCAGTACTTC. It is translated as CASSIGSAETQYF.